The clone carrying this TCR beta chain was observed a handful of times. What it binds is unknown. Clones were read by immunoSEQ multiplex PCR, and TCRdb kept only the in-frame ones, dropping some. The sample contains around 190,000 clones, 80% to 90% of which appear only once. This sample is drawn from a study of T cell responses to AZD1222 COVID-19 vaccine. General study results and limits: Increased Spike-specific TCR breadth and depth were observed after two AZD1222 doses. Baseline seropositivity occurred in only six AZD1222 recipients.

CDR1 SGHRS and CDR2 YFSETQ come from the germline V gene. Trimming stripped 1 base from V and 8 bases from J, with 21 bases between. This CDR3 region has 16 residues. The chain couples TRBV5-1 to TRBJ1-2; D is possibly TRBD1 (5 bases). The clonotype was recovered from an adult who received the AZD1222 COVID-19 vaccine. This specimen was peripheral blood, taken 28 days after the second AZD1222 dose. The CDR3 DNA is TGCGCCAGCAGCTTGTCTCCTATAGGGGATGCGGGGGGCTACACCTTC. Amino acids: CASSLSPIGDAGGYTF.